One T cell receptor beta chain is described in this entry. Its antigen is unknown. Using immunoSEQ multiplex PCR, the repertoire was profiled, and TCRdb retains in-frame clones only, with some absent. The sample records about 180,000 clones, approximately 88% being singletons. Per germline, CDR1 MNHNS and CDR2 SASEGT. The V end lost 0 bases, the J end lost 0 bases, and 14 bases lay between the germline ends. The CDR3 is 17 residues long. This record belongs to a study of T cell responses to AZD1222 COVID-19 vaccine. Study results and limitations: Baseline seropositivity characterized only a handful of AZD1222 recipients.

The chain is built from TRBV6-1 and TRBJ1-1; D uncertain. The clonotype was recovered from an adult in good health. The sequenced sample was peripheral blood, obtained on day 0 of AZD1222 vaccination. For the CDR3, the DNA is TGTGCCAGCAGTGAAGCGGTGGCCCGGGTCATGAACACTGAAGCTTTCTTT. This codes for CASSEAVARVMNTEAFF.